The T cell receptor beta chain under discussion was sequenced for a study of shared T cell receptors in the human thymus. Losses at the gene ends were 0 bases for V and 0 bases for J; bases not matched to a gene: 9. Germline V gene lookup returns CDR1 SGHRS and CDR2 YFSETQ. This CDR3 has 18 residues. Clones were sequenced by immunoSEQ multiplex PCR, and TCRdb holds only the in-frame ones, with some missing. The data hold 72,000 or so clones, with roughly 95% observed a single time. The sequence came from a human donor. This rearrangement joins TRBV5-1 to TRBJ1-3; TRBD1 aligns across 7 bases. Sequencing used thymocytes. In nucleotides, the CDR3 is TGCGCCAGCAGCTTGGGGACGACAGGGCTCAGCTCTGGAAACACCATATATTTT. This translates into CASSLGTTGLSSGNTIYF.